A selection of T cell receptor beta chains follows, all from one sample in a study of vaccination effects on CD4 cells after COVID-19. Some clones are missing from TCRdb's copy, which holds only in-frame ones; the method was immunoSEQ multiplex PCR. The sample shows 40,000 or so clones, about 70% of them seen only once. Their recognized antigens are unknown. The sequencing used CD4+ T cells from PBMCs cultured without peptide, collected before COVID-19 vaccination. The receptors stem from a human donor who received a COVID-19 vaccine. The CDR3 runs from the conserved cysteine through the conserved F or W. The D gene is left open where the match is weak. Clone size is not always given. Where it is, it says once, few, many or a class for expanded clones.

.	TRBV5-4	.	TRBJ1-3	12	CASSDGPNTIYF	TGTGCCAGCAGCGATGGACCAAACACCATATATTTT
TRBD1	TRBV10-3	few	TRBJ2-2	15	CAITPGQGNTGELFF	TGTGCCATCACCCCGGGACAGGGTAACACCGGGGAGCTGTTTTTT
.	TRBV18	.	TRBJ2-3	15	CASSPGLFSTDTQYF	TGTGCCAGCTCACCGGGACTTTTTAGCACAGATACGCAGTATTTT
TRBD1	TRBV28	.	TRBJ2-1	15	CASSSPGQPNNEQFF	TGTGCCAGCAGTTCACCGGGACAGCCTAACAATGAGCAGTTCTTC
.	TRBV21-1	.	TRBJ2-7	15	CASGDSASLLDEQYF	TGTGCCAGCGGCGACAGCGCGTCCCTCCTAGACGAGCAGTACTTC
TRBD1	TRBV29-1	.	TRBJ2-5	13	CSVATGLRETQYF	TGCAGCGTTGCGACAGGGTTGCGCGAGACCCAGTACTTC
TRBD1	TRBV5-1	.	TRBJ1-2	17	CASSLAPGQGVAYGYTF	TGCGCCAGCAGCTTGGCCCCTGGACAGGGGGTGGCCTATGGCTACACCTTC
.	TRBV7-6	.	TRBJ2-1	11	CASSFGNEQFF	TGTGCCAGCAGCTTCGGTAATGAGCAGTTCTTC
TRBD1	TRBV10-3	few	TRBJ1-2	16	CAISESGQGSNYGYTF	TGTGCCATCAGTGAGTCGGGACAGGGTTCAAACTATGGCTACACCTTC
.	TRBV30	.	TRBJ1-1	13	CAWSVEGNTEAFF	TGTGCCTGGAGTGTAGAGGGGAACACTGAAGCTTTCTTT
TRBD2	TRBV6-5	.	TRBJ2-7	14	CASRRLAATYEQYF	TGTGCCAGCAGAAGACTAGCGGCGACCTACGAGCAGTACTTC
.	TRBV5-8	.	TRBJ1-1	13	CASSFGQNTEAFF	TGTGCCAGCAGCTTCGGACAGAACACTGAAGCTTTCTTT
.	TRBV6-5	.	TRBJ1-3	14	CASSYSGSGNTIYF	TGTGCCAGCAGTTACAGCGGCTCTGGAAACACCATATATTTT
.	TRBV24-1	.	TRBJ2-2	14	CATSARGTPGELFF	TGTGCCACCAGTGCTAGGGGTACGCCCGGGGAGCTGTTTTTT
TRBD1	TRBV10-3	few	TRBJ2-7	15	CAISPGQVKTYEQYF	TGTGCCATCAGTCCAGGACAGGTGAAGACCTACGAGCAGTACTTC
.	TRBV9	.	TRBJ2-3	15	CASSVGSLSTDTQYF	TGTGCCAGCAGCGTCGGTAGCCTCAGCACAGATACGCAGTATTTT
.	TRBV4-2	.	TRBJ2-1	17	CASSQDSYYPSYNEQFF	TGTGCCAGCAGCCAAGATTCTTACTACCCCTCCTACAATGAGCAGTTCTTC
TRBD1	TRBV7-9	.	TRBJ1-3	15	CASSVQGVDGNTIYF	TGTGCCAGCAGCGTCCAGGGGGTGGATGGAAACACCATATATTTT
.	TRBV9	.	TRBJ1-1	14	CASSVGGPDTEAFF	TGTGCCAGCAGCGTAGGAGGGCCAGACACTGAAGCTTTCTTT
.	TRBV6-2/TRBV6-3	.	TRBJ2-2	17	CASSNKGRTVNTGELFF	TGTGCCAGCAGCAACAAGGGAAGGACGGTGAACACCGGGGAGCTGTTTTTT
.	TRBV5-6	.	TRBJ1-1	16	CASSPARAGPYHAAFF	TGTGCCAGCAGCCCGGCCCGGGCAGGTCCGTATCATGCGGCTTTCTTT
.	TRBV7-3	.	TRBJ2-3	14	CASSPGGLDDTQYF	TGTGCCAGCAGCCCAGGGGGGCTTGACGATACGCAGTATTTT
TRBD1	TRBV19	.	TRBJ1-4	15	CASSIMGQGGEKLFF	TGTGCCAGTAGTATAATGGGACAGGGAGGGGAAAAACTGTTTTTT
TRBD2	TRBV6-5	.	TRBJ2-2	14	CASRRGVNTGELFF	TGTGCCAGCAGGCGGGGGGTGAACACCGGGGAGCTGTTTTTT
TRBD1	TRBV5-4	once	TRBJ2-2	17	CASSLGPRQGVVGELFF	TGTGCCAGCAGCTTGGGTCCCAGACAGGGGGTAGTCGGGGAGCTGTTTTTT
.	TRBV3-1/TRBV3-2	.	TRBJ1-1	17	CASSQDRWSRLNTEAFF	TGTGCCAGCAGCCAAGATCGGTGGAGCAGGTTGAACACTGAAGCTTTCTTT
TRBD1	TRBV29-1	few	TRBJ1-1	14	CSVSSPGGNTEAFF	TGCAGCGTTTCCTCCCCAGGGGGGAACACTGAAGCTTTCTTT
.	TRBV4-3	.	TRBJ2-7	15	CASSQDSWGRYEQYF	TGCGCCAGCAGCCAAGATAGCTGGGGGAGGTACGAGCAGTACTTC
.	TRBV27	few	TRBJ1-1	17	CASNRGGTSYRGAEAFF	TGTGCCAGCAACCGGGGGGGGACATCCTACCGGGGGGCTGAAGCTTTCTTT
.	TRBV2	.	TRBJ1-1	14	CASSGFVMGTEAFF	TGTGCCAGCAGTGGATTTGTCATGGGGACTGAAGCTTTCTTT
.	TRBV27	.	TRBJ1-1	14	CASSPQFRGTEAFF	TGTGCCAGCAGTCCCCAGTTTCGGGGCACTGAAGCTTTCTTT
TRBD1	TRBV5-4	.	TRBJ1-6	14	CASSEGQPNSPLHF	TGTGCCAGCAGCGAGGGACAGCCGAATTCACCCCTCCACTTT
TRBD2	TRBV10-3	.	TRBJ2-3	18	CAISANQGLGVGADTQYF	TGTGCCATCAGTGCAAATCAGGGACTAGGGGTCGGGGCAGATACGCAGTATTTT
.	TRBV18	.	TRBJ2-7	13	CASSPGVLYEQYF	TGTGCCAGCTCACCGGGGGTACTCTACGAGCAGTACTTC
TRBD1	TRBV5-4	.	TRBJ2-5	16	CASSLGDRGTQETQYF	TGTGCCAGCAGCTTGGGGGACAGGGGAACACAAGAGACCCAGTACTTC
TRBD1	TRBV5-1	.	TRBJ1-3	17	CASSPERQGVGGNTIYF	TGCGCCAGCAGCCCGGAAAGACAGGGGGTTGGGGGAAACACCATATATTTT